The source of this TCR beta chain is a study of T cell responses to AZD1222 COVID-19 vaccine. In regard to this clone: Its antigen remains unidentified.

The table came from immunoSEQ multiplex PCR; TCRdb's copy has only in-frame clones and leaves some out. The repertoire holds about 100,000 clones, with about 90% as singletons. Broader study findings: Only 5 or 6 AZD1222 recipients tested seropositive at baseline. Possibly, clonal diversity was underestimated; donors were largely white British and included more females. Two doses of AZD1222 preceded a rise in Spike-specific TCR breadth and depth. Within unmutated variant regions lay the reported targets of nearly half of spike-specific TCRs.

Germline CDR1 MNHNS, CDR2 SASEGT. V was clipped by 4 bases and J by 3 bases; unmatched bases: 10. The CDR3 runs 18 residues. This chain uses TRBV6-1 with TRBJ2-2; the match to TRBD2 covers 11 bases. This sample comprised peripheral blood, obtained 28 days after the second AZD1222 dose. The receptor comes from an adult who received the AZD1222 COVID-19 vaccine. In nucleotides, the CDR3 is TGTGCCAGCAGTGGAACGAGGACTAGCGGGCGGTACACCGGGGAGCTGTTTTTT. Amino acids: CASSGTRTSGRYTGELFF.